This T cell receptor beta chain was captured by sequencing in a study of cytomegalovirus exposure and HLA in healthy donors. Broader study findings: For TCR beta chains, V- and J-gene trimming was later linked to a missense DCLRE1C variant. Cytomegalovirus-associated TCR beta chains were listed, numbering around 150. A previous analysis found most TCR beta V segments productive roughly 87% or roughly 30% of the time.

A note on this clone: No antigen is known for it.

The PCR was carried out with 60 Vbeta primers and 13 Jbeta primers. In the source study's methods: An analysis that came later counted some 81 million unique TCR beta chains, 9 million to 12 million shared. Clones were sequenced by immunoSEQ multiplex PCR, and TCRdb holds only the in-frame ones, with some missing. Clone size and V and J calls were adopted from that table, with D and trimming inferred from the DNA. The sample consists of tens of thousands of clones, around 80% of them appearing once. V dropped 0 bases and J dropped 0; count of bases not matched to a gene: 2. The CDR3 is made up of 16 amino acids. Germline V lookup: CDR1 MNHEY, CDR2 SMNVEV (reference sequence).

The sequencing input was PBMCs. This rearrangement joins TRBV27 to TRBJ2-1, with TRBD2 matching over 7 bases. This clonotype was obtained from a woman in her 30s in good health and CMV-seronegative. CDR3 in DNA: TGTGCCAGCAGTTTATCGTGGGGGGGCTCCTACAATGAGCAGTTCTTC. It translates to CASSLSWGGSYNEQFF.